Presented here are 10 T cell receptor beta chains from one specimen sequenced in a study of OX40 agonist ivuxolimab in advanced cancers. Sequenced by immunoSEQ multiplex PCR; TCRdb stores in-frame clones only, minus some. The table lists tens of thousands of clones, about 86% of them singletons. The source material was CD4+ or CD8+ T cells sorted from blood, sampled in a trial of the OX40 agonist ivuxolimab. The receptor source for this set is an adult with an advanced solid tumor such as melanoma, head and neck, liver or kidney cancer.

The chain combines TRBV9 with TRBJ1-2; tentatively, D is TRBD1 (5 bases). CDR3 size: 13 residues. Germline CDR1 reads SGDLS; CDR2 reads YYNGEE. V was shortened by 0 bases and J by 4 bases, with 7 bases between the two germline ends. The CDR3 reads CASSVGGSYGYTF. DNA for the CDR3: TGTGCCAGCAGCGTAGGGGGGAGCTATGGCTACACCTTC.

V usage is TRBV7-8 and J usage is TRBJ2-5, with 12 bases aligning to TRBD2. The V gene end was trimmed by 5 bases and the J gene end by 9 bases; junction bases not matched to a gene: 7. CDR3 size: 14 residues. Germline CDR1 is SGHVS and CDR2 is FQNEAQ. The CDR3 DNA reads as TGTGCCAGCAGCGCGGCTAGCGGGGGGGGGCCCCAGTACTTC. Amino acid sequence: CASSAASGGGPQYF.

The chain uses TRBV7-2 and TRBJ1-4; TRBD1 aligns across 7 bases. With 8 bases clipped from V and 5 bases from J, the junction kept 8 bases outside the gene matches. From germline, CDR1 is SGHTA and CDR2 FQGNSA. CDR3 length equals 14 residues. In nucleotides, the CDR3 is TGTGCCAGCGCCACCGGACAGGAAAATGAAAAACTGTTTTTT. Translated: CASATGQENEKLFF.

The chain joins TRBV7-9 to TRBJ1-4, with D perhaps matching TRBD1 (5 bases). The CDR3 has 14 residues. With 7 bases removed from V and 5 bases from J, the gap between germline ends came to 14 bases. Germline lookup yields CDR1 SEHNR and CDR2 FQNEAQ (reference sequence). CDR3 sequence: CASTSRDCNEKLFF. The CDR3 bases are TGTGCCAGCACCTCCCGGGACTGCAATGAAAAACTGTTTTTT.

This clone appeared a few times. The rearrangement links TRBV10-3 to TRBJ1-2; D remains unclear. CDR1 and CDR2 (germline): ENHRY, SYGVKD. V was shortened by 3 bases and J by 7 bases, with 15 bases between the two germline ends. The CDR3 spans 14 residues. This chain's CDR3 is CAISDPRSVSGYTF. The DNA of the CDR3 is TGTGCCATCAGTGACCCTCGTAGCGTAAGTGGCTACACCTTC.

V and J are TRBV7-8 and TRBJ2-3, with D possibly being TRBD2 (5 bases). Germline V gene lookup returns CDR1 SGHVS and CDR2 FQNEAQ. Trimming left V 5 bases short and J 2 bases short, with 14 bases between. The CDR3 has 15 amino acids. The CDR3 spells CASSPGRGYTDTQYF. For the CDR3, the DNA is TGTGCCAGCAGCCCGGGCCGGGGTTACACAGATACGCAGTATTTT.

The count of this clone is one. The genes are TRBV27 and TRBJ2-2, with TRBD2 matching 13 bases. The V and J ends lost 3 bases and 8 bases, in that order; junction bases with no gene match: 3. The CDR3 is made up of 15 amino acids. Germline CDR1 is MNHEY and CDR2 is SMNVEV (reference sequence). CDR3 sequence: CASSLGLAGKGELFF. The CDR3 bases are TGTGCCAGCAGTTTGGGACTAGCGGGAAAAGGGGAGCTGTTTTTT.

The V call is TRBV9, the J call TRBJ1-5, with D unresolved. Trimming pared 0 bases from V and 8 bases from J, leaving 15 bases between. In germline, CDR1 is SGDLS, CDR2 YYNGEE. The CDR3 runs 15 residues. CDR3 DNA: TGTGCCAGCAGCGTAGGCAGGTCCCCAGGCGAGCCCCAGCATTTT. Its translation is CASSVGRSPGEPQHF. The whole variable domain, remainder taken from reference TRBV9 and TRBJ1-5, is DSGVTQTPKHLITATGQRVTLRCSPRSGDLSVYWYQQSLDQGLQFLIQYYNGEERAKGNILERFSAQQFPDLHSELNLSSLELGDSALYFCASSVGRSPGEPQHFGDGTRLSIL.

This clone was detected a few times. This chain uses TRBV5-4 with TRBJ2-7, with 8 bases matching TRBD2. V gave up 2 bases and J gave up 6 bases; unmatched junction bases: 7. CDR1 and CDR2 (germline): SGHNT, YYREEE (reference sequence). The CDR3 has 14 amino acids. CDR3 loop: CASSLMLAGSEQYF. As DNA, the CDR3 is TGTGCCAGCAGCTTAATGCTAGCGGGCTCCGAGCAGTACTTC.

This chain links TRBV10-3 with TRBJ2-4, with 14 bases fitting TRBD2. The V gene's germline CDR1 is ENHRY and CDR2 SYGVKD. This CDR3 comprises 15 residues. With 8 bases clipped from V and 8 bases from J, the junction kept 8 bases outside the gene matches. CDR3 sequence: CAISLGTSGSDIQYF. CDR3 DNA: TGTGCCATCTCCCTAGGGACTAGCGGGAGTGACATTCAGTACTTC.